Listed here are 25 T cell receptor beta chains from one sample, sequenced in a study of control samples from healthy donors and cancer patients. The repertoire was sequenced with immunoSEQ multiplex PCR; TCRdb's copy has only in-frame clones and lacks some. The sample holds approximately 100,000 clones, roughly 92% seen once. The specimen sequenced was blood. The origin of the receptors is a human donor in good health. The donor label of this sample is uncertain.

J is TRBJ2-6 and V is TRBV7-8; unclear D gene. CDR1 is SGHVS and CDR2 is FQNEAQ in the germline V gene. Trimming cost V 5 bases and J 0 bases, with 11 bases left between them. The CDR3 covers 16 residues. In DNA form, the CDR3 reads TGTGCCAGCAGCCCCTTGGGCAACTCTGGGGCCAACGTCCTGACTTTC. This gives the protein CASSPLGNSGANVLTF.

The rearrangement links TRBV6-5 to TRBJ2-3; 8 nucleotides align to TRBD2. The length of the CDR3 is 14 residues. CDR1 is MNHEY, CDR2 SVGAGI, per germline. V gave up 9 bases and J gave up 7 bases; unmatched junction bases: 12. The CDR3 nucleotides are TGTGCCAGTTGTCTACGGGGGGGCCAATATACGCAGTATTTT. The encoded protein is CASCLRGGQYTQYF.

CDR3 nucleotides: TGCGCCAGCAGCTTAGCGCAGGGTGACACCGGGGAGCTGTTTTTT. It codes for CASSLAQGDTGELFF. The V call is TRBV5-1, the J call TRBJ2-2, with D possibly matching TRBD1 (5 bases). The CDR3 extends over 15 amino acids. Between the trimmed V and J ends, which lost 2 bases and 3 bases, there was a span of 11 bases. Per germline, CDR1 SGHRS and CDR2 YFSETQ.

In the case of this clone: The identical CDR3 is also encoded by other nucleotide sequences in the sample. V usage is TRBV15 and J usage is TRBJ2-5; D gene unclear. Germline V gene data show CDR1 as LNHNV and CDR2 as YYDKDF (reference sequence). This CDR3 comprises 12 residues. The V end was cut by 0 bases, the J end by 4 bases, with 3 bases between. CDR3 DNA: TGTGCCACCAGCAGAGATGTAGAGACCCAGTACTTC. Residues: CATSRDVETQYF.

On this clone: In the same sample, other DNA sequences code for this CDR3. The CDR3 bases are TGTGCCAGCGGGGAGACAGGGGGCGGGGGGCGAGGGTCACCCCTCCACTTT. This codes for CASGETGGGGRGSPLHF. The chain joins TRBV28 to TRBJ1-6; TRBD1 aligns across 10 bases. CDR1 is MDHEN and CDR2 is SYDVKM in the germline V gene. The CDR3 totals 17 residues. V lost 8 bases and J lost 10; bases outside the gene matches: 17.

This rearrangement joins TRBV5-1 to TRBJ2-7; no reliable D call. V was shortened by 1 base and J by 7 bases, with 12 bases between the two germline ends. CDR1 and CDR2 from the germline V gene are SGHRS and YFSETQ. The CDR3 loop spans 13 amino acids. Here the CDR3 reads CASSLLDLGEQYF. CDR3 nucleotides: TGCGCCAGCAGCTTGCTGGATTTAGGGGAGCAGTACTTC.

This clone was recorded once. The V and J genes are TRBV6-1 and TRBJ1-5; no definite D call. Trimming left V 0 bases short and J 6 bases short, with 6 bases between. The CDR3 is made up of 13 amino acids. Germline CDR1 reads MNHNS; CDR2 reads SASEGT. CDR3 DNA sequence: TGTGCCAGCAGTGAAGCGCCAAGTCAGCCCCAGCATTTT. Residues: CASSEAPSQPQHF.

The chain employs TRBV18 and TRBJ1-3, with TRBD1 as a possible D gene (6 bases). This CDR3 region has 13 residues. V shed 5 bases and J shed 4 bases, with 9 bases lying between them. Germline V gene lookup returns CDR1 KGHSH and CDR2 LQKENI. The CDR3 nucleotides read TGTGCCAGCTCAAGGACAGACGGAAACACCATATATTTT. The encoded protein is CASSRTDGNTIYF.

V is TRBV27 and J is TRBJ2-1; no clear D. The CDR3 length is 11 residues. The germline CDR1 and CDR2 sequences are MNHEY and SMNVEV (reference sequence). V was cut by 0 bases and J by 9 bases, with 3 bases left in between. The CDR3 DNA reads TGTGCCAGCAGTTTATCTGGTGAGCAGTTCTTC. Amino acid sequence: CASSLSGEQFF.

The genes are TRBV4-3 and TRBJ1-5; 10 bases line up with TRBD1. CDR3 length: 22 residues. Germline assignment: CDR1 LGHNA and CDR2 YSLEER. The J segment lost 0 bases and the V segment lost 0 bases, leaving 17 bases of the junction unmatched. The CDR3 here is CASSQERWDRGQGPYSNQPQHF. The CDR3, as DNA: TGCGCCAGCAGCCAAGAACGATGGGATCGGGGACAGGGGCCTTATAGCAATCAGCCCCAGCATTTT.

This chain uses TRBV19 with TRBJ2-5; 7 bases fit TRBD1. The trim removed 5 bases at V and 7 bases at J, leaving 10 bases unmatched. Germline-derived CDR1 and CDR2 are LNHDA and SQIVND (reference sequence). This CDR3 is built from 14 residues. DNA for the CDR3: TGTGCCAGTAGTCCCGCACAGGGGCCCGGGACCCAGTACTTC. This codes for CASSPAQGPGTQYF.

The J gene is TRBJ2-2, the V gene TRBV20-1; no clear D gene. The V gene lost 3 bases and the J gene lost 1 base, with 6 bases spanning the gap. This CDR3 has 13 residues. Germline V gene sequence: CDR1 DFQATT, CDR2 SNEGSKA (reference sequence). As DNA, the CDR3 is TGCAGTGCTAGTCCGGGGAACACCGGGGAGCTGTTTTTT. Amino acids: CSASPGNTGELFF.

J is TRBJ1-1 and V is TRBV5-5, with D unresolved. This CDR3 region has 14 residues. The germline gives CDR1 SGHKS, CDR2 YYEKEE (reference sequence). Deletions cut 0 bases from V and 3 bases from J, with 9 bases between. The CDR3 DNA follows: TGTGCCAGCAGCTTGGCAATCTGGGACACTGAAGCTTTCTTT. Translation: CASSLAIWDTEAFF.

CDR3 sequence: CASSPGDPDGGRQPQHF. The CDR3 bases are TGTGCCAGTAGTCCAGGAGACCCCGACGGGGGCCGTCAGCCCCAGCATTTT. V and J are TRBV19 and TRBJ1-5, with D maybe TRBD1 (6 bases). The V gene lost 5 bases and the J gene lost 6 bases, with 23 bases spanning the gap. The CDR3 extends over 17 amino acids. Germline values: CDR1 LNHDA, CDR2 SQIVND (reference sequence).

The CDR3 protein is CAWSAMTGSSYGYTF. Written as DNA, the CDR3 is TGTGCCTGGAGTGCGATGACAGGGTCTTCCTATGGCTACACCTTC. J is TRBJ1-2 and V is TRBV30; 7 nucleotides agree with TRBD1. The CDR3 has 15 residues. After removal of 1 base from V and 4 bases from J, the junction contained 9 bases not matched to a gene. Germline V gene data show CDR1 as GTSNPN and CDR2 as SVGIG (reference sequence). Full variable domain (outside the CDR3, taken from reference TRBV30 and TRBJ1-2): SQTIHQWPATLVQPVGSPLSLECTVEGTSNPNLYWYRQAAGRGLQLLFYSVGIGQISSEVPQNLSASRPQDRQFILSSKKLLLSDSGFYLCAWSAMTGSSYGYTFGSGTRLTVV.

The genes are TRBV6-5 and TRBJ1-1; D not resolved. The CDR3 length is 15 residues. Trimming cost V 0 bases and J 1 base, with 9 bases left between them. Germline CDR1 is MNHEY and CDR2 is SVGAGI. This CDR3 is CASSYSRTENTEAFF. The DNA of the CDR3 is TGTGCCAGCAGTTACTCACGGACGGAGAACACTGAAGCTTTCTTT.

The chain is built from TRBV19 and TRBJ1-1, with 8 bases that match TRBD1. Germline CDR1 and CDR2: LNHDA and SQIVND (reference sequence). The J segment lost 6 bases and the V segment lost 5 bases, leaving 8 bases of the junction unmatched. The CDR3 sequence is 14 residues long. The CDR3 nucleotides read TGTGCCAGTAGTGGTCGACAGGGGACGGCTGAAGCTTTCTTT. Its protein is CASSGRQGTAEAFF.

The chain joins TRBV6-5 to TRBJ2-5, with 7 nucleotides matching TRBD1. CDR1 is MNHEY, CDR2 SVGAGI, per germline. The CDR3 consists of 15 residues. Trimming at V came to 5 bases and at J to 2 bases, leaving 8 bases not matched to a gene. CDR3 sequence reads: CASSLLGTDQETQYF. The CDR3 nucleotides read TGTGCCAGCAGTCTCCTTGGGACAGATCAAGAGACCCAGTACTTC.

The rearrangement links TRBV19 to TRBJ2-5; D is unclear. The V gene lost 6 bases and the J gene lost 3 bases, with 14 bases spanning the gap. Germline V gene lookup returns CDR1 LNHDA and CDR2 SQIVND (reference sequence). This CDR3 region has 14 residues. DNA for the CDR3: TGTGCCAGTAGGGGCCGGTCAACGAAAGAGACCCAGTACTTC. This translates into CASRGRSTKETQYF.

The CDR3 loop is CASSPAQSLYYGYTF. CDR3 nucleotides: TGTGCCAGCAGCCCAGCACAGTCTCTGTACTATGGCTACACCTTC. The chain couples TRBV11-2 to TRBJ1-2; no clear D gene. The CDR3 length is 15 residues. In germline, CDR1 is SGHAT, CDR2 FQNNGV. The germline V and J ends were trimmed by 5 bases and 3 bases, with 16 bases remaining between them.

This clone occurred once. CDR3 bases: TGTGCCAGCAGTCCCCAGGGAGTTCATCAGCCCCAGCATTTT. This codes for CASSPQGVHQPQHF. V gene TRBV28 combines with J gene TRBJ1-5; D perhaps matches TRBD1 (5 bases). This CDR3 contains 14 residues. Germline-derived CDR1 and CDR2 are MDHEN and SYDVKM. V was cut by 5 bases and J by 5 bases, with 13 bases left in between.

This chain joins TRBV19 and TRBJ2-3; 9 bases are a match to TRBD2. From germline, CDR1 is LNHDA and CDR2 SQIVND (reference sequence). The CDR3 is 15 residues long. Unmatched junction bases numbered 4, after V lost 3 bases and J lost 3 bases. The DNA for the CDR3 is TGTGCCAGTAGTATGGGGACTAGCTGGACAGATACGCAGTATTTT. As protein: CASSMGTSWTDTQYF.

This chain joins TRBV27 and TRBJ2-3; the match to TRBD2 covers 12 bases. With 5 bases clipped from V and 2 bases from J, the junction kept 14 bases outside the gene matches. Germline CDR1 reads MNHEY; CDR2 reads SMNVEV (reference sequence). The length of the CDR3 is 19 residues. CDR3 protein: CASSPGPLLAGGLTDTQYF. DNA for the CDR3: TGTGCCAGCAGTCCCGGTCCCCTCCTAGCGGGGGGGCTCACAGATACGCAGTATTTT.

V is TRBV5-8 and J is TRBJ1-1; 8 nucleotides match TRBD1. The CDR3 has 16 residues. The V segment lost 0 bases and the J segment 0 bases; nucleotides outside the gene matches: 4. Per the germline V gene, CDR1 is SGHTS and CDR2 is YDEGEE. For the CDR3, the DNA is TGTGCCAGCAGCTTGGGGACAGGGCGATTGAACACTGAAGCTTTCTTT. Translating gives CASSLGTGRLNTEAFF.

The J gene is TRBJ1-5, the V gene TRBV10-3; D is undetermined. The CDR3 spans 8 residues. CDR1 is ENHRY, CDR2 SYGVKD, per germline. CDR3: CAKVPQHF. CDR3 nucleotide sequence: TGTGCTAAGGTGCCCCAGCATTTT.